Listed below are T cell receptor beta chains from one sample, sequenced in a study of CD8 T cells in ankylosing spondylitis. Each CDR3 protein gets one entry after TCRdb re-called the 5' RACE reads with MiXCR. The sample has about 270,000 distinct CDR3 sequences; roughly a third are singletons. The specimen was blood, either unsorted or a sorted T cell fraction (not recorded which). The receptors here all came from a male donor with ankylosing spondylitis or in good health (not recorded which). The CDR3 runs from the conserved cysteine through the conserved F or W. A D gene is named only where the DNA matches it firmly. Where a row states a size, it is once, few, many or the class of an expanded clone; other rows omit it.

d_call: -; v_call: TRBV11-2; clone_size: -; j_call: TRBJ1-2; cdr3_nt: TGTGCCAGCAGCTCCAACCAGGGGCCCACTAACTATGGCTACACCTTC; cdr3_aa: CASSSNQGPTNYGYTF
d_call: TRBD1; v_call: TRBV29-1; clone_size: -; j_call: TRBJ2-7; cdr3_nt: TGCAGCGCCCTAAGACAGGGGCCCTACGAGCAGTACTTC; cdr3_aa: CSALRQGPYEQYF
d_call: -; v_call: TRBV5-5; clone_size: -; j_call: TRBJ2-7; cdr3_nt: TGTGCCAGCAGCTTGGGAGGCGACTACTACGAGCAGTACTTC; cdr3_aa: CASSLGGDYYEQYF
d_call: TRBD1; v_call: TRBV29-1; clone_size: few; j_call: TRBJ2-1; cdr3_nt: TGCAGCGTTGAAGAGGGACAGGGGCGATCTCCCCACAATGAGCAGTTCTTC; cdr3_aa: CSVEEGQGRSPHNEQFF
d_call: TRBD2; v_call: TRBV15; clone_size: -; j_call: TRBJ2-1; cdr3_nt: TGTGCCACCAGCATCGGACTAGCGGGGGGCCAAGAGCAGTTCTTC; cdr3_aa: CATSIGLAGGQEQFF
d_call: TRBD2; v_call: TRBV20-1; clone_size: few; j_call: TRBJ2-1; cdr3_nt: TGTGGGCTAGCGGGGGAAAGCTCCTACAATGAGCAGTTCTTC; cdr3_aa: CGLAGESSYNEQFF
d_call: -; v_call: TRBV28; clone_size: few; j_call: TRBJ2-5; cdr3_nt: TGTGCCAGCGGACCGGGACACCAAGAGACCCAGTACTTC; cdr3_aa: CASGPGHQETQYF
d_call: -; v_call: TRBV20-1; clone_size: -; j_call: TRBJ2-3; cdr3_nt: TGCAGTGCTCTCCAGGGGGGGGAAACAGATACGCAGTATTTT; cdr3_aa: CSALQGGETDTQYF
d_call: -; v_call: TRBV20-1; clone_size: -; j_call: TRBJ2-5; cdr3_nt: TGCAGTGCTCCTAAGAGAGACTATCCAAAAGAGACCCAGTACTTC; cdr3_aa: CSAPKRDYPKETQYF
d_call: TRBD1; v_call: TRBV20-1; clone_size: -; j_call: TRBJ2-3; cdr3_nt: TGCAGTGCTTGGGCGAAGACAGGGGCCACAGATACGCAGTATTTT; cdr3_aa: CSAWAKTGATDTQYF
d_call: -; v_call: TRBV7-9; clone_size: -; j_call: TRBJ2-7; cdr3_nt: TGTGCCAGCCGGGGTGCGGGCTCCTACGAGCAGTACTTC; cdr3_aa: CASRGAGSYEQYF
d_call: -; v_call: TRBV20-1; clone_size: few; j_call: TRBJ2-5; cdr3_nt: TGCAGTGCTGCGGGGCTTAAACAAGAGACCCAGTACTTC; cdr3_aa: CSAAGLKQETQYF
d_call: -; v_call: TRBV20-1; clone_size: many; j_call: TRBJ2-1; cdr3_nt: TGCAGTGCTGAGACTTCTTTCTCCTACAATGAGCAGTTCTTC; cdr3_aa: CSAETSFSYNEQFF
d_call: TRBD1; v_call: TRBV12-3/TRBV12-4; clone_size: -; j_call: TRBJ2-7; cdr3_nt: TGTGCCAGGGACAGGCATGACGAGCAGTACTTC; cdr3_aa: CARDRHDEQYF
d_call: -; v_call: TRBV28; clone_size: -; j_call: TRBJ2-7; cdr3_nt: TGTGCCAGCAGTTTCAAGGGACATATCTCCTACGAGCAGTACTTC; cdr3_aa: CASSFKGHISYEQYF
d_call: -; v_call: TRBV6-2/TRBV6-3; clone_size: -; j_call: TRBJ2-7; cdr3_nt: TGTGCCAGCAGACAAGCATCAACGTCCTACGAGCAGTACTTC; cdr3_aa: CASRQASTSYEQYF
d_call: -; v_call: TRBV5-1; clone_size: -; j_call: TRBJ2-3; cdr3_nt: TGCGCCAGCAGCTTGGATCCCCTTTTGAGCACAGATACGCAGTATTTT; cdr3_aa: CASSLDPLLSTDTQYF